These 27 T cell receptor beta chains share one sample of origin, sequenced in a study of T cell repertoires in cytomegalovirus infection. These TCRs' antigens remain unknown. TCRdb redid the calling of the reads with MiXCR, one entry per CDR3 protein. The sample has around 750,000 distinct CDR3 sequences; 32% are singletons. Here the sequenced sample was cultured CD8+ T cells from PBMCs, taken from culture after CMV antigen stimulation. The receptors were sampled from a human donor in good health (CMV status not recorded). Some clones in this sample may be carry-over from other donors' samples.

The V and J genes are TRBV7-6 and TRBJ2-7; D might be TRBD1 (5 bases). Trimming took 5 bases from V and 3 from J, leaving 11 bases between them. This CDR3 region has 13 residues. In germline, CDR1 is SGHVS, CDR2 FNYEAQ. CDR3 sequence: CASSRDSNYEQYF. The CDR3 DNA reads TGTGCCAGCAGCAGAGACAGCAACTACGAGCAGTACTTC.

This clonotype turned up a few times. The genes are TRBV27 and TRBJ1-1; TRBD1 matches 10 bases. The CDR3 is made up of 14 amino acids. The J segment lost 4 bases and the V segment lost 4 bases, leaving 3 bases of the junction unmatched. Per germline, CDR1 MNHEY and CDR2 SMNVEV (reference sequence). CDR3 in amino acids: CASSWTGGSTEAFF. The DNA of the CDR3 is TGTGCCAGCAGTTGGACAGGGGGGTCCACTGAAGCTTTCTTT.

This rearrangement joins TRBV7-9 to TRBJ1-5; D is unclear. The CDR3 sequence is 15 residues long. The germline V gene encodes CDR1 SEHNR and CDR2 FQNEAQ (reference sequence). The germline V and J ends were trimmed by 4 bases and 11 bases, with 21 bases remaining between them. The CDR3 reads CASSSSSSPALAQHF. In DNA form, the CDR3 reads TGTGCCAGCAGCTCAAGCTCTAGTCCGGCACTGGCCCAGCATTTT.

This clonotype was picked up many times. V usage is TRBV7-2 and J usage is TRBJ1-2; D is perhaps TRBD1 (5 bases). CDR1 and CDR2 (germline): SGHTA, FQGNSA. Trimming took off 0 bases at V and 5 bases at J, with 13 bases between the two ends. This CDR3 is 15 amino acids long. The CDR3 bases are TGTGCCAGCAGCTTAGCGCGGGGGGTCGGGTATGGCTACACCTTC. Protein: CASSLARGVGYGYTF. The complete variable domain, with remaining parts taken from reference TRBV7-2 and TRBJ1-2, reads GAGVSQSPSNKVTEKGKDVELRCDPISGHTALYWYRQSLGQGLEFLIYFQGNSAPDKSGLPSDRFSAERTGGSVSTLTIQRTQQEDSAVYLCASSLARGVGYGYTFGSGTRLTVV.

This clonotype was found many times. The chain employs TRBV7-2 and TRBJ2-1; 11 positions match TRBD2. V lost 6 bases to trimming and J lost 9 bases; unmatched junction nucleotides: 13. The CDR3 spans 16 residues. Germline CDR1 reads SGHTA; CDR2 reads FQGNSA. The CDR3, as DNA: TGTGCCAGCAGATCCGCGTTAGCGGGGGGGCCCGGTGAGCAGTTCTTC. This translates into CASRSALAGGPGEQFF.

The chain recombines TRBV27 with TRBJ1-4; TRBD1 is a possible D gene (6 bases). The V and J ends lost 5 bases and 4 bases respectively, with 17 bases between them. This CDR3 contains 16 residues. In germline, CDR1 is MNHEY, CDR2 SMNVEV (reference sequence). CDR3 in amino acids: CASSPSWTALNEKLFF. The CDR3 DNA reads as TGTGCCAGCAGTCCTTCCTGGACAGCCCTTAATGAAAAACTGTTTTTT.

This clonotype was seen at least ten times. The CDR3 spells CASSLGQLYEQYV. The CDR3 nucleotides read TGTGCCAGCAGCTTAGGACAGCTCTACGAGCAGTACGTC. The V call is TRBV7-9, the J call TRBJ2-7; tentative D call: TRBD1 (5 bases). The CDR3 is 13 amino acids. Germline V lookup: CDR1 SEHNR, CDR2 FQNEAQ (reference sequence). V was trimmed by 1 base and J by 3 bases, leaving 7 bases between them.

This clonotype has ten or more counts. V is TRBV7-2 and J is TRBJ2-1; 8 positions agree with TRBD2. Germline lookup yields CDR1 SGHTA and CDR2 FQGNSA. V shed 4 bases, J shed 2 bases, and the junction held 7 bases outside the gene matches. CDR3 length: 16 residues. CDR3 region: CASSWTLAGPYNEQFF. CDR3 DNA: TGTGCCAGCAGCTGGACCCTAGCGGGTCCCTACAATGAGCAGTTCTTC.

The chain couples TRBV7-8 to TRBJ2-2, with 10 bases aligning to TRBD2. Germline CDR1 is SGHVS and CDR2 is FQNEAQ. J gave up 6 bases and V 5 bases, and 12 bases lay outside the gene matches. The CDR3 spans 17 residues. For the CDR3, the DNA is TGTGCCAGCAGCACGCTAGCGGGGGACCCCATTGCCGGGGAGCTGTTTTTT. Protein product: CASSTLAGDPIAGELFF. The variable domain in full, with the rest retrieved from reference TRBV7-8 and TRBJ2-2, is GAGVSQSPRYKVAKRGQDVALRCDPISGHVSLFWYQQALGQGPEFLTYFQNEAQLDKSGLPSDRFFAERPEGSVSTLKIQRTQQEDSAVYLCASSTLAGDPIAGELFFGEGSRLTVL.

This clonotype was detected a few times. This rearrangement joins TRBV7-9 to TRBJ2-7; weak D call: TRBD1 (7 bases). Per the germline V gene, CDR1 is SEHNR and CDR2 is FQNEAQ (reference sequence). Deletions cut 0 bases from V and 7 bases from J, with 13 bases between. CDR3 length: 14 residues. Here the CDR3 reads CASSLAGRGREQYV. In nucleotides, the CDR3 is TGTGCCAGCAGCTTAGCGGGCAGGGGGAGGGAGCAGTACGTC.

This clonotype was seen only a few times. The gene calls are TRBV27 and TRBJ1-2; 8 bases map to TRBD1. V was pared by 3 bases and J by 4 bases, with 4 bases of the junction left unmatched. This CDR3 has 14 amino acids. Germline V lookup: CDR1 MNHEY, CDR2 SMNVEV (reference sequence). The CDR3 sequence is CASSFQGAGYGYTF. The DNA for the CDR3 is TGTGCCAGCAGTTTCCAGGGGGCTGGCTATGGCTACACCTTC.

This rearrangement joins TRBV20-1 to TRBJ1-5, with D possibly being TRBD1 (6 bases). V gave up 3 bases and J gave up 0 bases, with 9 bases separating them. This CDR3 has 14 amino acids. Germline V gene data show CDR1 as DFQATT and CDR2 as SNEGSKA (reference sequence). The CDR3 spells CSARDSFSNQPQHF. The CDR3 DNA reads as TGCAGTGCTAGGGACAGCTTTAGCAATCAGCCCCAGCATTTT.

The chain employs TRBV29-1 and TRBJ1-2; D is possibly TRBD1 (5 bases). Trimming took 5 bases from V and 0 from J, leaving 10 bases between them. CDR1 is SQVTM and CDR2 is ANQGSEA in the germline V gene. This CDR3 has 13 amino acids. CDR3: CSVRGRANYGYTF. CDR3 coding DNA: TGCAGCGTTCGGGGGAGGGCTAACTATGGCTACACCTTC.

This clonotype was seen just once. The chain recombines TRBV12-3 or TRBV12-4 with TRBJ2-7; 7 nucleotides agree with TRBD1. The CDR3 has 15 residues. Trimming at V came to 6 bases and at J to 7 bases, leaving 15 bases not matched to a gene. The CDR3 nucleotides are TGTGCCAGCAGCTTTTCTGGACAGGTGGCTGTTGAGCAGTACTTC. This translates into CASSFSGQVAVEQYF.

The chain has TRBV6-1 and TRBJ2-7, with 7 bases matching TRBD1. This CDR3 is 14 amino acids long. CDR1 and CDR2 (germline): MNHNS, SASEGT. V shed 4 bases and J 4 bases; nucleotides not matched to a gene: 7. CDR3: CASSGSGTEYEQYF. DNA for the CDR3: TGTGCCAGCAGTGGATCCGGGACAGAGTACGAGCAGTACTTC.

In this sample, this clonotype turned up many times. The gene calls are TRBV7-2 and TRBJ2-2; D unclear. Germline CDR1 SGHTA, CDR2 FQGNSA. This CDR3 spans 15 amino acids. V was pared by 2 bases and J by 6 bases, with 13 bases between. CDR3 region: CASSLNPSIAGELFF. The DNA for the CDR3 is TGTGCCAGCAGCTTAAATCCAAGTATCGCCGGGGAGCTGTTTTTT.

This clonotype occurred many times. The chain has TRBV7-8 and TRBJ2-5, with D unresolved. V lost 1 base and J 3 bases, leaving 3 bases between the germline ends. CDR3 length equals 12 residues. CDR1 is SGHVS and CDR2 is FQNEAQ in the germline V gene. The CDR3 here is CASSLEKETQYF. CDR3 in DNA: TGTGCCAGCAGCTTAGAAAAAGAGACCCAGTACTTC.

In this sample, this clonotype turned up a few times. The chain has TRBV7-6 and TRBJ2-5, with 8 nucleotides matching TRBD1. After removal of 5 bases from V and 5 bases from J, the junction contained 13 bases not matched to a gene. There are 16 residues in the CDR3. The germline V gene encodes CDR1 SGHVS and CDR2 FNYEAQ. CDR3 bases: TGTGCCAGCAGCCCTCGAGGGACAGGTCTGGGGGAGACCCAGTACTTC. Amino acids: CASSPRGTGLGETQYF. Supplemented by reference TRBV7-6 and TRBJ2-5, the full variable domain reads GAGVSQSPRYKVTKRGQDVALRCDPISGHVSLYWYRQALGQGPEFLTYFNYEAQQDKSGLPNDRFSAERPEGSISTLTIQRTEQRDSAMYRCASSPRGTGLGETQYFGPGTRLLVL.

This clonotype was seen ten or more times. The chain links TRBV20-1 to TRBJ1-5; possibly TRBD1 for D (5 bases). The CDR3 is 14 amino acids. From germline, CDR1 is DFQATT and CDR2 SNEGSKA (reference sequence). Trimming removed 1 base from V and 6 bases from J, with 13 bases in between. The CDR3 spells CSARAGGGIQPQHF. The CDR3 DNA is TGCAGTGCTAGAGCTGGGGGGGGAATTCAGCCCCAGCATTTT.

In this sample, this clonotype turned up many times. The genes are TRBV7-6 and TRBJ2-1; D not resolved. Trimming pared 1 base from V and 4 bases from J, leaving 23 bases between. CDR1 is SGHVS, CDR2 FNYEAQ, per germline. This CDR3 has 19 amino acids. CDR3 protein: CASSLEVAVRRSGYNEQFF. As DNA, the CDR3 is TGTGCCAGCAGCTTAGAGGTGGCAGTCCGTCGATCGGGTTACAATGAGCAGTTCTTC.

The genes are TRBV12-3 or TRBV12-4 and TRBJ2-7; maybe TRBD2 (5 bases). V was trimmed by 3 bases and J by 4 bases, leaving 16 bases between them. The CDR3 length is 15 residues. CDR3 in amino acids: CASSLNEGYFYEQYF. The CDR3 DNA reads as TGTGCCAGCAGTTTGAATGAGGGCTACTTTTACGAGCAGTACTTC.

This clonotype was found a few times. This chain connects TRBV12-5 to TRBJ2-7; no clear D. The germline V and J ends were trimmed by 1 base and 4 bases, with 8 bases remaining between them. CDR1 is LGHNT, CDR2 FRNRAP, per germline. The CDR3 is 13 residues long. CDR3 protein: CASGLGRTYEQYF. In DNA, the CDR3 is TGTGCTAGTGGTTTGGGGAGAACATACGAGCAGTACTTC. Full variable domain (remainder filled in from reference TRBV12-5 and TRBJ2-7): DARVTQTPRHKVTEMGQEVTMRCQPILGHNTVFWYRQTMMQGLELLAYFRNRAPLDDSGMPKDRFSAEMPDATLATLKIQPSEPRDSAVYFCASGLGRTYEQYFGPGTRLTVT.

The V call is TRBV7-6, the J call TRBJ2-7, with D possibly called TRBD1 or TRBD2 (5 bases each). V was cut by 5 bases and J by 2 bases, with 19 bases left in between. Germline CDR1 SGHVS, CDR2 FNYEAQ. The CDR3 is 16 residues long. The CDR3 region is CASSPPSGPRTYEQYF. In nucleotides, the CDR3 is TGTGCCAGCAGCCCACCATCGGGACCCAGGACCTACGAGCAGTACTTC.

CDR3 in amino acids: CASRFGGDLETEAFF. CDR3 DNA: TGTGCCAGCAGATTCGGTGGGGACCTTGAGACTGAAGCTTTCTTT. The J gene is TRBJ1-1, the V gene TRBV28; weak D call: TRBD1 (5 bases). CDR3 size: 15 residues. Trimming pared 6 bases from V and 5 bases from J, leaving 19 bases between. Germline CDR1 reads MDHEN; CDR2 reads SYDVKM.

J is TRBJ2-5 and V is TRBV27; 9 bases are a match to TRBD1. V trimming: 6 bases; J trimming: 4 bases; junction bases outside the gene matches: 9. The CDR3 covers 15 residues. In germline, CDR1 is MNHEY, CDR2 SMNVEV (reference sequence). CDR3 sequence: CASSQWTGVGETQYF. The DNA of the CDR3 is TGTGCCAGCAGCCAGTGGACAGGGGTCGGAGAGACCCAGTACTTC.

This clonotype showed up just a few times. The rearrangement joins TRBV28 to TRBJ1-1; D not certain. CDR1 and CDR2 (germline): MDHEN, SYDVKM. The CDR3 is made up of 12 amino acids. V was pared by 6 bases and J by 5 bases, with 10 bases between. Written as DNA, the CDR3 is TGTGCCAGCAGCTCAATGCGGACTGAAGCTTTCTTT. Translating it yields CASSSMRTEAFF.

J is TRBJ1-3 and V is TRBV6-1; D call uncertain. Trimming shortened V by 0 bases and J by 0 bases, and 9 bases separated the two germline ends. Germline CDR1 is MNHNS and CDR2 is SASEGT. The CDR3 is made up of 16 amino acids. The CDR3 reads CASSEAPTFSGNTIYF. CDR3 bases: TGTGCCAGCAGTGAAGCGCCGACATTCTCTGGAAACACCATATATTTT.